Sequencing of this T cell receptor beta chain was carried out in a study of shared clonotypes between healthy human individuals. Deep was the level at which the assay was run. Using immunoSEQ multiplex PCR, the repertoire was profiled, and TCRdb retains in-frame clones only, with some absent. Counted here are around 690,000 clones, 90% occurring once; the ten biggest clones make up more than 30%. Every one of the donors was a Caucasian adult that lived in Nashville, Tennessee. Germline trimming cut 0 bases from V and 3 bases from J; bases unmatched to any gene: 3. Germline V gene data show CDR1 as LNHNV and CDR2 as YYDKDF (reference sequence). The CDR3 sequence is 15 residues long.

The origin of this receptor is a man aged 18 to 35 in good health. Some clones in this sample may be carry-over from other donors' samples. Sample: memory CD8+ T cells from PBMCs. The subset here: CD45RO+ cells pooled with CCR7-negative TemRA cells. The chain recombines TRBV15 with TRBJ2-7; 9 bases are shared with TRBD1. This CDR3 is CATSRDQDRGYEQYF. DNA of the CDR3: TGTGCCACCAGCAGAGATCAGGACAGGGGCTACGAGCAGTACTTC.